The clone carrying this TCR beta chain has more than one count but fewer than ten. What it recognizes is unknown. The sample belongs to a study of post-analysis software for immune sequencing data. Study-wide findings and caveats: Significantly decreased normalized Chao1 diversity was recorded for multiple sclerosis patients relative to controls. Relative to controls, patients had 5 or 6 TRBV segments at higher frequency, with TRBV5-6, TRBV5-1 and TRBV20-1 among these.

Presence of unique molecular identifiers characterized the TCR beta cDNA libraries. TCRdb ran MiXCR on the PCR reads and lists one entry per CDR3 protein. The table shows hundreds of thousands of distinct CDR3 sequences, with less than 35% occurring only once. The germline V gene has CDR1 SGHVS and CDR2 FQNEAQ. Germline trimming cut 5 bases from V and 5 bases from J; bases unmatched to any gene: 10. The CDR3 contains 16 residues. The sequencing sample was made of blood. The source of this sequence is a girl between 10 and 17 years old with multiple sclerosis. The rearrangement joins TRBV7-8 to TRBJ2-1, with TRBD2 matching over 9 bases. CDR3: CASSIGLAKINNEQFF. DNA for the CDR3: TGTGCCAGCAGCATTGGACTAGCGAAGATTAACAATGAGCAGTTCTTC.